Below, 18 T cell receptor beta chains from the same sample are listed, as sequenced in a study of blood T cell repertoires in COVID-19. Clones were read by immunoSEQ multiplex PCR, and TCRdb kept only the in-frame ones, dropping some. The table shows approximately 250,000 clones, with 80% to 90% occurring only once. The source material was peripheral blood. The source of these receptors is a man in his forties or fifties who had recovered from COVID-19.

This clone was seen once. The chain has TRBV24-1 and TRBJ1-2; 9 bases map to TRBD1. This CDR3 region has 13 residues. The J segment lost 7 bases and the V segment lost 3 bases, leaving 2 bases of the junction unmatched. Germline lookup yields CDR1 KGHDR and CDR2 SFDVKD. CDR3 sequence reads: CATSDEQGAGYTF. The CDR3 DNA reads as TGTGCCACCAGTGATGAACAGGGGGCTGGCTACACCTTC.

The rearrangement uses TRBV7-2 and TRBJ2-1; 7 nucleotides align to TRBD2. V dropped 0 bases and J dropped 4; count of bases not matched to a gene: 0. Per germline, CDR1 SGHTA and CDR2 FQGNSA. This CDR3 has 14 amino acids. The CDR3 protein is CASSLAGGYNEQFF. CDR3 coding DNA: TGTGCCAGCAGCTTAGCGGGGGGGTACAATGAGCAGTTCTTC. The complete variable domain, with remaining parts taken from reference TRBV7-2 and TRBJ2-1, reads GAGVSQSPSNKVTEKGKDVELRCDPISGHTALYWYRQSLGQGLEFLIYFQGNSAPDKSGLPSDRFSAERTGGSVSTLTIQRTQQEDSAVYLCASSLAGGYNEQFFGPGTRLTVL.

This chain joins TRBV10-3 and TRBJ2-3; D is unclear. This CDR3 is built from 14 residues. V dropped 3 bases and J dropped 2 bases, with 9 bases sitting between them. Germline CDR1 and CDR2: ENHRY and SYGVKD. The CDR3 DNA reads as TGTGCCATCAGTGACGGTGCCCCCACAGATACGCAGTATTTT. It translates to CAISDGAPTDTQYF.

This chain links TRBV6-5 with TRBJ2-1, with 10 bases fitting TRBD2. Unmatched junction bases numbered 6, after V lost 0 bases and J lost 7 bases. The CDR3 contains 16 residues. Looked up from germline, CDR1 is MNHEY and CDR2 is SVGAGI. The CDR3 is CASSYSPSGSKNEQFF. CDR3 bases: TGTGCCAGCAGTTACTCCCCTAGCGGGAGTAAAAATGAGCAGTTCTTC.

V and J are TRBV27 and TRBJ2-3, with a weak D call TRBD1 (5 bases). Germline loops: CDR1 MNHEY, CDR2 SMNVEV (reference sequence). The CDR3 extends over 14 amino acids. V was shortened by 4 bases and J by 1 base, with 9 bases between the two germline ends. In nucleotides, the CDR3 is TGTGCCAGCAGTTCGTTGGGGCGCACAGATACGCAGTATTTT. As protein: CASSSLGRTDTQYF.

J is TRBJ2-6 and V is TRBV7-8; 9 positions agree with TRBD1. V lost 2 bases and J lost 4; bases outside the gene matches: 9. The CDR3 is made up of 18 amino acids. Germline V gene sequence: CDR1 SGHVS, CDR2 FQNEAQ. This chain's CDR3 is CASSLPGTGRWGANVLTF. The CDR3 DNA reads TGTGCCAGCAGCTTACCTGGGACAGGGAGGTGGGGGGCCAACGTCCTGACTTTC. The whole variable domain, remainder taken from reference TRBV7-8 and TRBJ2-6, is GAGVSQSPRYKVAKRGQDVALRCDPISGHVSLFWYQQALGQGPEFLTYFQNEAQLDKSGLPSDRFFAERPEGSVSTLKIQRTQQEDSAVYLCASSLPGTGRWGANVLTFGAGSRLTVL.

The chain has TRBV9 and TRBJ2-3; 7 bases are a match to TRBD2. CDR1 and CDR2 (germline): SGDLS, YYNGEE. Unmatched junction bases numbered 9, after V lost 3 bases and J lost 2 bases. The CDR3 covers 16 residues. CDR3 sequence reads: CASSAPGLPYTDTQYF. For the CDR3, the DNA is TGTGCCAGCAGCGCTCCGGGACTACCTTACACAGATACGCAGTATTTT.

The chain joins TRBV29-1 to TRBJ1-5; TRBD1 agrees at 7 bases. Losses at the gene ends were 5 bases for V and 2 bases for J; bases not matched to a gene: 3. CDR3 size: 13 residues. CDR1 SQVTM and CDR2 ANQGSEA come from the germline V gene. The CDR3 DNA follows: TGCAGCGTTCAGGGGGATGGCAATCAGCCCCAGCATTTT. The encoded protein is CSVQGDGNQPQHF.

The chain uses TRBV13 and TRBJ1-1, with 7 bases lining up with TRBD1. J was trimmed by 2 bases and V by 6 bases; bases with no gene match: 9. CDR1 and CDR2 (germline): PRHDT, FYEKMQ (reference sequence). The CDR3 is 15 residues long. This chain's CDR3 is CASRRLWTGNTEAFF. The CDR3 DNA is TGTGCCAGCAGACGTCTGTGGACAGGCAACACTGAAGCTTTCTTT.

The chain employs TRBV6-5 and TRBJ2-7, with 7 bases matching TRBD2. This CDR3 spans 15 amino acids. Looked up from germline, CDR1 is MNHEY and CDR2 is SVGAGI. With V trimmed by 4 bases and J by 0 bases, 6 bases remained unmatched. CDR3 region: CASSSAGVGSYEQYF. The CDR3 DNA sequence: TGTGCCAGCAGTTCCGCGGGGGTTGGCTCCTACGAGCAGTACTTC.

This clone came up a few times. The genes are TRBV7-2 and TRBJ2-1; weak D call: TRBD1 (6 bases). The CDR3 loop spans 13 amino acids. From germline, CDR1 is SGHTA and CDR2 FQGNSA. The V gene lost 5 bases and the J gene lost 9 bases, with 14 bases spanning the gap. The DNA of the CDR3 is TGTGCCAGCAGCCTAGGACCCAGGGGTGAGCAGTTCTTC. Translating it yields CASSLGPRGEQFF.

The chain joins TRBV5-1 to TRBJ1-1; D ambiguous. Trimming stripped 5 bases from V and 1 base from J, with 15 bases between. The CDR3 is 15 amino acids. The germline V gene has CDR1 SGHRS and CDR2 YFSETQ. The CDR3 protein is CASRLGGHQNTEAFF. The CDR3 coding sequence is TGCGCCAGCAGATTAGGTGGGCATCAGAACACTGAAGCTTTCTTT.

The chain employs TRBV11-3 and TRBJ2-7; 7 nucleotides align to TRBD1. V shed 3 bases, J shed 7 bases, and the junction held 6 bases outside the gene matches. In germline, CDR1 is SGHNT, CDR2 YENEEA. The CDR3 is made up of 13 amino acids. The chain's CDR3 is CASSFLGTEEQYF. CDR3 bases: TGTGCCAGCAGCTTCCTCGGGACAGAAGAGCAGTACTTC.

CDR3 loop: CASKESGTTSYEQYF. Here the CDR3 DNA reads TGCGCCAGTAAAGAATCCGGGACAACCTCCTACGAGCAGTACTTC. V gene TRBV10-2 combines with J gene TRBJ2-7, with TRBD1 as a possible D gene (6 bases). Deletions cut 9 bases from V and 0 bases from J, with 18 bases between. This CDR3 is built from 15 residues. Germline V gene lookup returns CDR1 WSHSY and CDR2 SAAADI.

The V and J genes are TRBV18 and TRBJ2-2; D not certain. Germline loops: CDR1 KGHSH, CDR2 LQKENI. V was trimmed by 3 bases and J by 7 bases, leaving 9 bases between them. The CDR3 loop spans 13 amino acids. CDR3 nucleotides: TGTGCCAGCTCACCCCGACACAGCGGGGAGCTGTTTTTT. Protein product: CASSPRHSGELFF.

The chain is built from TRBV4-1 and TRBJ2-7; 9 bases are a match to TRBD2. This CDR3 comprises 15 residues. Looked up from germline, CDR1 is MGHRA and CDR2 is YSYEKL. V lost 3 bases to trimming and J lost 0 bases; unmatched junction nucleotides: 3. CDR3 bases: TGCGCCAGCAGCCAGCCTAGCGGGAACTCCTACGAGCAGTACTTC. Protein product: CASSQPSGNSYEQYF.

This clone appeared many times. This CDR3 reads CASSPTSGGARETQYF. The CDR3 DNA is TGTGCCAGCAGCCCTACTAGCGGGGGGGCCAGGGAGACCCAGTACTTC. The V call is TRBV6-2 or TRBV6-3, the J call TRBJ2-5; 13 nucleotides line up with TRBD2. J gave up 5 bases and V 6 bases, and 9 bases lay outside the gene matches. Germline V gene data show CDR1 as MNHEY and CDR2 as SVGEGT. The CDR3 has 16 amino acids.

This clone was seen a single time. DNA of the CDR3: TGCGCCAGCAGCCAACAATGGGTCCTAGCGGTGACAGAGCAGTTCTTC. Amino acids: CASSQQWVLAVTEQFF. The gene calls are TRBV4-1 and TRBJ2-1, with TRBD2 identical over 7 bases. V trimming: 2 bases; J trimming: 10 bases; junction bases outside the gene matches: 14. Germline lookup yields CDR1 MGHRA and CDR2 YSYEKL. CDR3 length: 16 amino acids.